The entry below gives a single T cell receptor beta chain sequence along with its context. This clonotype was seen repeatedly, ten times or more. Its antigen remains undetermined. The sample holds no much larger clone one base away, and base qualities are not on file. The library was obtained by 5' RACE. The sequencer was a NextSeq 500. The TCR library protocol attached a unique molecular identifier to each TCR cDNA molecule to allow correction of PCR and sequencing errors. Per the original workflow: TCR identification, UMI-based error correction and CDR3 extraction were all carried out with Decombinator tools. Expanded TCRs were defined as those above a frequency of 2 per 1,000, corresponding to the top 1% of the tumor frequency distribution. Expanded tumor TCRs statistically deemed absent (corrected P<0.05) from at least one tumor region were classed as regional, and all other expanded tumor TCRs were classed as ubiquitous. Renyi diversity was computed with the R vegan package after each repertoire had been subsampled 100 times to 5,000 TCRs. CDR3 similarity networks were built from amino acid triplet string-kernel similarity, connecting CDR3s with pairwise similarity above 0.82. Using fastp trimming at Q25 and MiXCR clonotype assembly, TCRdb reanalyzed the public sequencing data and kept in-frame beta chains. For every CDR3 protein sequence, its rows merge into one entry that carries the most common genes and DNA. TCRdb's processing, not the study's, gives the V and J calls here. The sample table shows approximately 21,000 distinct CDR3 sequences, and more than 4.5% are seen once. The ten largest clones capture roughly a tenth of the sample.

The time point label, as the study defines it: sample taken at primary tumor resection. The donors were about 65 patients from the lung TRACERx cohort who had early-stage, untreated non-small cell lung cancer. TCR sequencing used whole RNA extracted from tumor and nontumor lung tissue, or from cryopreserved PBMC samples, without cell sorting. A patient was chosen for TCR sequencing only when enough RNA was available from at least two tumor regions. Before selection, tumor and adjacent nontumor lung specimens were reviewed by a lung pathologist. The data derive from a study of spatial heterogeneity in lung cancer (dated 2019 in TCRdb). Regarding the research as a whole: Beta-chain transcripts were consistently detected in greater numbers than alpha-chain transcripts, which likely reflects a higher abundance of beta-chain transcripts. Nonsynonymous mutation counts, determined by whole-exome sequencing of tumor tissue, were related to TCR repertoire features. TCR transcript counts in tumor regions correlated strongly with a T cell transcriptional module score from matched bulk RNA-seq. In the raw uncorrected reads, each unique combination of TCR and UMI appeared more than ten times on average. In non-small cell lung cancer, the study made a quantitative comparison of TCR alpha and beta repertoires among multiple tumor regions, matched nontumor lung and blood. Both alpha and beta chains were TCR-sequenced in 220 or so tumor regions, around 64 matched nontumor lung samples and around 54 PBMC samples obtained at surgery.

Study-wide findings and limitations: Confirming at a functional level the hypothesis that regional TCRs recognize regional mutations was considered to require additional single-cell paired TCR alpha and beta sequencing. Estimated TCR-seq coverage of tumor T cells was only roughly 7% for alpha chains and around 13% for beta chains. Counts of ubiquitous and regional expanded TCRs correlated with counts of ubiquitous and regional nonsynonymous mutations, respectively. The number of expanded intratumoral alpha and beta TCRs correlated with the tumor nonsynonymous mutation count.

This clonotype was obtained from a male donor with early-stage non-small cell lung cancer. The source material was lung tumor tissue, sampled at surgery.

The CDR3 protein is CASSSRGEQYF. DNA sequence: TGTGCCAGCAGTTCCAGAGGCGAGCAGTACTTC. Recombination connected TRBV27 to TRBJ2-7, with no confidently assigned D gene. In the germline V gene (reference sequence), CDR1 corresponds to MNHEY and CDR2 to SMNVEV. V sheds 4 bases and J sheds 6 bases, leaving 7 bases between their ends. Inclusive of the bounding cysteine and phenylalanine, the CDR3 is 11 residues long. CDR3 DNA only is kept here, 33 bases in frame from base 1.